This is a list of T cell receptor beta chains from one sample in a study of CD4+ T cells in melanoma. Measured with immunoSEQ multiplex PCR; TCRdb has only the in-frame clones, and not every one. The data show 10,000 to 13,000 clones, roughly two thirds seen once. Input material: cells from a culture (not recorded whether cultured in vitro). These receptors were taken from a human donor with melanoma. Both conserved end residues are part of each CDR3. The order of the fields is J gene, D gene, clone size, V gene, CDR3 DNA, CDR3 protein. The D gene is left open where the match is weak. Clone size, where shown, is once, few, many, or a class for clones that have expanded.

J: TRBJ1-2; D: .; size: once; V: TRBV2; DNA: TGTGCCAGCCTGGACAGAGGACATGGCTACACCTTC; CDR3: CASLDRGHGYTF
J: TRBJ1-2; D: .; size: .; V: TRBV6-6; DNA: TGTACCAGCAAGGGAGGGAAGCATGGCTACACCTTC; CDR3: CTSKGGKHGYTF
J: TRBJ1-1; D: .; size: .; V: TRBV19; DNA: TGTGCCAGTAGTAGGGGGGGCCTTAACACTGAAGCTTTCTTT; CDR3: CASSRGGLNTEAFF
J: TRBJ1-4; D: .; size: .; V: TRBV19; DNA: TGTGCCAGTAGCAGGGGTAACTTTGATGGAAAACTGTTTTTT; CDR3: CASSRGNFDGKLFF
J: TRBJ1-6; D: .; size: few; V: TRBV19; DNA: TGTGCCAGCAGCGGGATCAGATCACCCCTCCACTTT; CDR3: CASSGIRSPLHF
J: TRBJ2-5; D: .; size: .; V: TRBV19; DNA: TGTGCCAGTAGTAAAAATACTAGCCCGCAAGAGACCCAGTACTTC; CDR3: CASSKNTSPQETQYF
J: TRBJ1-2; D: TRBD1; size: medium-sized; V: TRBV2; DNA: TGTGCCAGCAGTGAATGGAGGGGGCGCCTTAACTATGGCTACACCTTC; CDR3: CASSEWRGRLNYGYTF
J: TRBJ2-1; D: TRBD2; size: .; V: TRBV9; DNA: TGTGCCAGCAGCCTTCGGACTAGCGGGGGGAGCTACAATGAGCAGTTCTTC; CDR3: CASSLRTSGGSYNEQFF
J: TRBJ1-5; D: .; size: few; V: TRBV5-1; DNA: TGCGCCAGCAGCTTGGTAGGACCCCCACGTCGTCAGCCCCAGCATTTT; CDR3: CASSLVGPPRRQPQHF
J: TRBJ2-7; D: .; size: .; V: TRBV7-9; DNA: TGTGCCAGCAGCCTCTTCGAAGCTTACGAGCAGTACTTC; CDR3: CASSLFEAYEQYF
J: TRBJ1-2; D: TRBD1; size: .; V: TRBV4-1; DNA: TGCGCCAGCAGCCAACCAGGGACAGCGGGGGGCTACACCTTC; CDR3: CASSQPGTAGGYTF
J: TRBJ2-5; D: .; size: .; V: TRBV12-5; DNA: TGTGCTAGTGGGGCGACAGAAGAGACCCAGTACTTC; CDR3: CASGATEETQYF
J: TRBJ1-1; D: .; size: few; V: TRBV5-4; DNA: TGTGCCAGCAGCTTTAGATCCAGAGGAGACACTGAAGCTTTCTTT; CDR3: CASSFRSRGDTEAFF
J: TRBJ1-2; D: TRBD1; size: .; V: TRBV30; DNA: TGTGCCTGGACGCAGGGCGAGGGGGCGGGTGGCTACACCTTC; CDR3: CAWTQGEGAGGYTF
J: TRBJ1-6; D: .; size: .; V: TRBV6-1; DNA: TGTGCCAGCAGTGAAGCCACCATCCCCGCAACCCTCCACTTT; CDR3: CASSEATIPATLHF
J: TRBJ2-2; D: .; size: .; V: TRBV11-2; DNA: TGTGCCAGCAGCTTAGTTGGTTCCGGGGAGCTGTTTTTT; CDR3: CASSLVGSGELFF
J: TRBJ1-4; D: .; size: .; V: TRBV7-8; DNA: TGTGCCAGCAGCTTAACTGTGGGGAATGAAAAACTGTTTTTT; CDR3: CASSLTVGNEKLFF
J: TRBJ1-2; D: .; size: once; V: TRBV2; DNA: TGTGCCAGCCAAATAAATCAGAGAACCTATGGCTACACCTTC; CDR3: CASQINQRTYGYTF
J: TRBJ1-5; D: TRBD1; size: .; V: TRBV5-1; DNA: TGCGCCAGCAGCGAGCGTGGAGGGGGCGAGCAGCCCCAGCATTTT; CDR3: CASSERGGGEQPQHF
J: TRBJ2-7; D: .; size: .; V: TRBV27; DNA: TGTGCCAGCCGCAATTGGCCGGTTTCCTACGAGCAGTACTTC; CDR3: CASRNWPVSYEQYF
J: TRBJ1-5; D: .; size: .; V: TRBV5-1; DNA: TGCGCCAGCAGCTCAGGGGACGGGGAGAATCAGCCCCAGCATTTT; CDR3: CASSSGDGENQPQHF
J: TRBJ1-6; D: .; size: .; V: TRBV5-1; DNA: TGCGCCAGCAGCCCGCAGGGCAGCTCCTATAATTCACCCCTCCACTTT; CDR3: CASSPQGSSYNSPLHF